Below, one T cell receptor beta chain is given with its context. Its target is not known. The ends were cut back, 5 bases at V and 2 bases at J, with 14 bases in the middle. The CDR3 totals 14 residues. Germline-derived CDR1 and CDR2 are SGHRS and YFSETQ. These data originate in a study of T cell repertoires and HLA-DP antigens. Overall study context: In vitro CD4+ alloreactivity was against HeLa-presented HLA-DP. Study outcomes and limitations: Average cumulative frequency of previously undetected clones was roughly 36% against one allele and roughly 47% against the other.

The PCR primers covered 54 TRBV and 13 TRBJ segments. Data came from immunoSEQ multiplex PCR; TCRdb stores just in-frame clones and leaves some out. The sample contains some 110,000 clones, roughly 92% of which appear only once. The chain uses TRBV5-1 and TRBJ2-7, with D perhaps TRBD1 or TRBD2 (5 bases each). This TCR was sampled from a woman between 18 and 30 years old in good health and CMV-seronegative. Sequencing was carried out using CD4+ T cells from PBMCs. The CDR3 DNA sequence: TGCGCCAGCAGAGGCTTGTTGGGGGCCTACGAGCAGTACTTC. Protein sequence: CASRGLLGAYEQYF.